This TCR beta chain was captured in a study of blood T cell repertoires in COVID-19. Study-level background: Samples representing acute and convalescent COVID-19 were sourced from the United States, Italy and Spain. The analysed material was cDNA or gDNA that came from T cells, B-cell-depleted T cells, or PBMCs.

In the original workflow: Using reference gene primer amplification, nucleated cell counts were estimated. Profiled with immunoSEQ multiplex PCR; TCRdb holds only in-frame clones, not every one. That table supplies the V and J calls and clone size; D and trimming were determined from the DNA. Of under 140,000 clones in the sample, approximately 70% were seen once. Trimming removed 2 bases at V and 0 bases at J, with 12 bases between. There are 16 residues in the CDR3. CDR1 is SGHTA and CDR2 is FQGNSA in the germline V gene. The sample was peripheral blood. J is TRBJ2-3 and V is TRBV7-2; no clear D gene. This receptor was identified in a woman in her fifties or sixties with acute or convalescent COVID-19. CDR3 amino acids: CASSLSGYSSTDTQYF. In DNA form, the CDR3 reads TGTGCCAGCAGCTTATCCGGTTACAGCAGCACAGATACGCAGTATTTT.